What follows are 22 T cell receptor beta chains derived from one specimen sequenced in a study of blood T cell repertoires in COVID-19. Produced via immunoSEQ multiplex PCR; TCRdb's table is partial and in-frame only. This sample has about 120,000 clones, with 90% found just once. Source material: peripheral blood. The receptors were gathered from a woman aged 60-70 years with COVID-19, enrolled during active disease.

The J gene is TRBJ2-5, the V gene TRBV11-3, with a possible D match to TRBD2 (6 bases). The germline V gene has CDR1 SGHNT and CDR2 YENEEA. V gave up 1 base and J gave up 10 bases, with 10 bases separating them. This CDR3 has 12 residues. Here the CDR3 reads CASSLGMEGQYF. The DNA of the CDR3 is TGTGCCAGCAGCTTAGGGATGGAGGGCCAGTACTTC.

The chain has TRBV19 and TRBJ1-1; 7 positions match TRBD1. This CDR3 has 14 amino acids. Germline trimming cut 4 bases from V and 4 bases from J; bases unmatched to any gene: 6. Germline lookup yields CDR1 LNHDA and CDR2 SQIVND (reference sequence). The CDR3 protein is CASSSNRGITEAFF. In DNA form, the CDR3 reads TGTGCCAGTAGTAGTAACAGGGGAATCACTGAAGCTTTCTTT.

The CDR3 nucleotides read TGTGCCAGCAGCCCGATGGACAGGGTTGATGGCTACACCTTC. Translating gives CASSPMDRVDGYTF. The V call is TRBV3-1 (or the pseudogene TRBV3-2), the J call TRBJ1-2; 8 nucleotides match TRBD1. The V segment lost 4 bases and the J segment 6 bases; nucleotides outside the gene matches: 7. The CDR3 contains 14 residues. Germline V gives CDR1 LGHDT, CDR2 YNNKEL (reference sequence).

J is TRBJ2-3 and V is TRBV12-3 or TRBV12-4; D is uncertain. V was trimmed by 2 bases and J by 5 bases, leaving 8 bases between them. The CDR3 length is 13 residues. CDR3: CASSLTREDTQYF. In DNA form, the CDR3 reads TGTGCCAGCAGTTTAACCCGAGAAGATACGCAGTATTTT.

V usage is TRBV19 and J usage is TRBJ2-3; 8 positions agree with TRBD1. Germline CDR1 is LNHDA and CDR2 is SQIVND (reference sequence). This CDR3 has 15 residues. The J segment lost 4 bases and the V segment lost 9 bases, leaving 12 bases of the junction unmatched. CDR3 sequence reads: CASKIPGQAPDTQYF. The CDR3 bases are TGTGCCAGCAAAATACCGGGACAGGCCCCAGATACGCAGTATTTT.

The V gene is TRBV30, the J gene TRBJ1-1; possible D gene TRBD1, 6 bases. The germline gives CDR1 GTSNPN, CDR2 SVGIG (reference sequence). The CDR3 is 13 residues long. The V end lost 0 bases, the J end lost 4 bases, and 9 bases lay between the germline ends. The chain's CDR3 is CAWSVLGGTEAFF. The CDR3 DNA reads as TGTGCCTGGAGTGTACTAGGGGGCACTGAAGCTTTCTTT.

The chain couples TRBV27 to TRBJ1-5; D might be TRBD1 (5 bases). V lost 5 bases and J lost 3, with 11 bases in between. In germline, CDR1 is MNHEY, CDR2 SMNVEV (reference sequence). This CDR3 spans 14 amino acids. Written as DNA, the CDR3 is TGTGCCAGCAGTGCCACAGGTTTCAATCAGCCCCAGCATTTT. Protein product: CASSATGFNQPQHF.

This chain links TRBV7-2 with TRBJ1-2, with TRBD1 matching 7 bases. V dropped 5 bases and J dropped 2; count of bases not matched to a gene: 5. CDR1 and CDR2 (germline): SGHTA, FQGNSA. This CDR3 comprises 14 residues. The chain's CDR3 is CASSPGTVNYGYTF. CDR3 nucleotide sequence: TGTGCCAGCAGCCCCGGGACAGTAAACTATGGCTACACCTTC.

The sample holds one count of this clone. This chain uses TRBV11-3 with TRBJ1-3; D gene ambiguous. The CDR3 extends over 14 amino acids. The ends were cut back, 1 base at V and 0 bases at J, with 4 bases in the middle. The germline V gene encodes CDR1 SGHNT and CDR2 YENEEA. The CDR3 loop reads CASSLGGSGNTIYF. Here the CDR3 DNA reads TGTGCCAGCAGCTTAGGCGGCTCTGGAAACACCATATATTTT.

The genes are TRBV27 and TRBJ2-6, with unresolved D. Germline CDR1 reads MNHEY; CDR2 reads SMNVEV (reference sequence). V dropped 3 bases and J dropped 0 bases, with 3 bases sitting between them. The CDR3 is 14 amino acids. CDR3: CASSFSSGANVLTF. In DNA, the CDR3 is TGTGCCAGCAGTTTCTCCTCTGGGGCCAACGTCCTGACTTTC.

This chain connects TRBV3-1 (or the pseudogene TRBV3-2) to TRBJ1-2; D uncertain. Trimming cost V 2 bases and J 5 bases, with 3 bases left between them. CDR1 LGHDT and CDR2 YNNKEL come from the germline V gene (reference sequence). CDR3 size: 11 residues. The CDR3 reads CASSQQYGYTF. CDR3 sequence (DNA): TGTGCCAGCAGCCAACAATATGGCTACACCTTC.

CDR3 loop: CASVSSPVAGITTGEQYF. The CDR3 coding sequence is TGTGCTAGTGTGAGTTCCCCGGTGGCAGGGATTACTACGGGCGAGCAGTACTTC. The chain couples TRBV12-5 to TRBJ2-7, with D perhaps matching TRBD1 (5 bases). This CDR3 is built from 18 residues. Trimming left V 7 bases short and J 6 bases short, with 31 bases between. In germline, CDR1 is LGHNT, CDR2 FRNRAP.

V and J are TRBV6-5 and TRBJ1-6; D ambiguous. The CDR3 is 13 residues long. The germline V gene has CDR1 MNHEY and CDR2 SVGAGI. The CDR3 coding sequence is TGTGGCAACAGCATCGATCCGGGATCACCCCTCCACTTT. Translating it yields CGNSIDPGSPLHF.

The gene calls are TRBV5-4 and TRBJ2-3; 7 nucleotides match TRBD2. Per germline, CDR1 SGHNT and CDR2 YYREEE (reference sequence). The CDR3 length is 15 residues. J gave up 4 bases and V 4 bases, and 9 bases lay outside the gene matches. The CDR3 loop reads CASSPGTKGPDTQYF. For the CDR3, the DNA is TGTGCCAGCAGCCCCGGGACTAAAGGCCCAGATACGCAGTATTTT. The full variable domain, its missing parts supplied by reference TRBV5-4 and TRBJ2-3, is ETGVTQSPTHLIKTRGQQVTLRCSSQSGHNTVSWYQQALGQGPQFIFQYYREEENGRGNFPPRFSGLQFPNYSSELNVNALELDDSALYLCASSPGTKGPDTQYFGPGTRLTVL.

This chain links TRBV27 with TRBJ1-2; D gene unclear. Germline V gives CDR1 MNHEY, CDR2 SMNVEV (reference sequence). The CDR3 spans 10 residues. Trimming removed 7 bases at V and 6 bases at J, with 6 bases between. The CDR3 coding sequence is TGTGCCAGCACTAAGAATGGCTACACCTTC. Residues: CASTKNGYTF.

V gene TRBV7-3 combines with J gene TRBJ1-2; D is perhaps TRBD1 (6 bases). Germline V gene lookup returns CDR1 SGHTA and CDR2 FQGTGA. The CDR3 has 15 amino acids. Trimming took 3 bases from V and 3 from J, leaving 14 bases between them. The DNA for the CDR3 is TGTGCCAGCAGCTTGGGGCAGGGGATCTACTATGGCTACACCTTC. Translated, it gives CASSLGQGIYYGYTF.

The chain employs TRBV10-2 and TRBJ2-7; 7 nucleotides agree with TRBD1. With 3 bases clipped from V and 3 bases from J, the junction kept 8 bases outside the gene matches. The length of the CDR3 is 15 residues. Germline CDR1 is WSHSY and CDR2 is SAAADI. The CDR3 sequence: CASSDIQGPGYEQYF. The CDR3 region has the DNA TGCGCCAGCAGTGATATACAGGGGCCAGGCTACGAGCAGTACTTC.

The J gene is TRBJ1-2, the V gene TRBV15, with unresolved D. CDR1 LNHNV and CDR2 YYDKDF come from the germline V gene (reference sequence). V lost 5 bases to trimming and J lost 1 base, with 14 bases between them. The CDR3 length is 15 residues. CDR3 residues: CATSPAPTGNYGYTF. The CDR3 DNA follows: TGTGCCACCAGCCCCGCCCCGACGGGTAACTATGGCTACACCTTC.

V is TRBV7-9 and J is TRBJ2-5; 8 bases line up with TRBD2. The CDR3 spans 14 residues. Germline V gives CDR1 SEHNR, CDR2 FQNEAQ (reference sequence). The V gene end was trimmed by 3 bases and the J gene end by 5 bases; junction bases not matched to a gene: 5. As DNA, the CDR3 is TGTGCCAGCAGCTTGCGGACTAGCCAGGAGACCCAGTACTTC. Protein sequence: CASSLRTSQETQYF. Full variable domain (rest looked up from reference TRBV7-9 and TRBJ2-5): DTGVSQNPRHKITKRGQNVTFRCDPISEHNRLYWYRQTLGQGPEFLTYFQNEAQLEKSRLLSDRFSAERPKGSFSTLEIQRTEQGDSAMYLCASSLRTSQETQYFGPGTRLLVL.

The chain couples TRBV19 to TRBJ2-1; 10 bases fit TRBD2. With V trimmed by 3 bases and J by 9 bases, 8 bases remained unmatched. Germline assignment: CDR1 LNHDA and CDR2 SQIVND (reference sequence). CDR3 length: 15 amino acids. CDR3 amino acids: CASSMRAGGPVEQFF. CDR3 bases: TGTGCCAGTAGTATGAGAGCGGGGGGGCCTGTTGAGCAGTTCTTC. Full variable domain (rest looked up from reference TRBV19 and TRBJ2-1): DGGITQSPKYLFRKEGQNVTLSCEQNLNHDAMYWYRQDPGQGLRLIYYSQIVNDFQKGDIAEGYSVSREKKESFPLTVTSAQKNPTAFYLCASSMRAGGPVEQFFGPGTRLTVL.

V is TRBV9 and J is TRBJ2-1; 11 bases match TRBD2. In germline, CDR1 is SGDLS, CDR2 YYNGEE. CDR3 length equals 15 residues. The junction had 5 bases not matched to a gene; V was cut back by 4 bases and J by 5 bases. CDR3 sequence (DNA): TGTGCCAGCAGCCCGGGACTAGCGGAAAACAATGAGCAGTTCTTC. It encodes CASSPGLAENNEQFF. The full variable domain, rest sourced from reference TRBV9 and TRBJ2-1, is DSGVTQTPKHLITATGQRVTLRCSPRSGDLSVYWYQQSLDQGLQFLIQYYNGEERAKGNILERFSAQQFPDLHSELNLSSLELGDSALYFCASSPGLAENNEQFFGPGTRLTVL.

This chain uses TRBV19 with TRBJ2-5; TRBD1 aligns across 8 bases. There are 14 residues in the CDR3. With V trimmed by 4 bases and J by 4 bases, 5 bases remained unmatched. Germline-derived CDR1 and CDR2 are LNHDA and SQIVND (reference sequence). The CDR3 protein is CASSRRQGAETQYF. In nucleotides, the CDR3 is TGTGCCAGTAGTAGGAGGCAGGGGGCAGAGACCCAGTACTTC.